This record looks at one T cell receptor beta chain sequence and its context. Antigen unknown. This specimen belongs to a study of T cell clonotyping in hematopoietic cell transplantation. Whole-study findings and limits: Pathologically expanded recipient clonotypes increased progressively from day 30 to day 180 as diversity fell.

V was cut by 5 bases and J by 5 bases, with 16 bases left in between. The CDR3 contains 14 residues. Germline V lookup: CDR1 SGHNT, CDR2 YYREEE (reference sequence). Profiled with immunoSEQ multiplex PCR; TCRdb holds only in-frame clones, not every one. The table has about 36,000 clones, 88% seen once. The sample comprised peripheral blood mononuclear cells. The origin of this receptor is a woman aged 40-49 years in good health. Some clones in this sample may be carry-over from other donors' samples. The J gene is TRBJ1-1, the V gene TRBV5-4; perhaps TRBD1 as D (5 bases). CDR3 region: CASSSPGLSTEAFF. For the CDR3, the DNA is TGTGCCAGCAGTTCCCCGGGACTTTCGACTGAAGCTTTCTTT.